The 4 T cell receptor beta chains below come from one sample, sequenced in a study of blood T cell repertoires in COVID-19 (dated by TCRdb to the early 2020s). The library relied on the immunoSEQ multiplex PCR assay. Imported from immuneACCESS, the table was reduced by TCRdb to in-frame sequences with V and J called. These copies leave out some clones; in studies compared against another copy, an unresolved V gene accounts for under half, and the cause of the remainder is not known. For this sample the table gives under 200,000 clones, of which about 85% were detected only once. Together, the top ten hold 14% of the sample. Input material: peripheral blood. The receptors here all came from a woman in her seventies with COVID-19, enrolled during active disease.

The gene calls are TRBV4-1 and TRBJ1-2, with D perhaps TRBD1 (5 bases). The V end lost 4 bases, the J end lost 4 bases, and 7 bases lay between the germline ends. From germline, CDR1 is MGHRA and CDR2 YSYEKL. This CDR3 region has 12 residues. The CDR3 spells CASSPTGYGYTF. In DNA form, the CDR3 reads TGCGCCAGCAGCCCCACAGGCTATGGCTACACCTTC.

The chain employs TRBV5-5 and TRBJ2-1; D is uncertain. There are 11 residues in the CDR3. The germline gives CDR1 SGHKS, CDR2 YYEKEE (reference sequence). The V and J ends lost 4 bases and 6 bases respectively, with 5 bases between them. The CDR3 protein is CASSKANEQFF. CDR3 nucleotides: TGTGCCAGCAGCAAAGCCAATGAGCAGTTCTTC. Filled out from reference TRBV5-5 and TRBJ2-1, the complete variable domain reads DAGVTQSPTHLIKTRGQQVTLRCSPISGHKSVSWYQQVLGQGPQFIFQYYEKEERGRGNFPDRFSARQFPNYSSELNVNALLLGDSALYLCASSKANEQFFGPGTRLTVL.

The genes are TRBV4-2 and TRBJ1-1; D ambiguous. The germline gives CDR1 LGHNA, CDR2 YNFKEQ. Trimming removed 4 bases from V and 2 bases from J, with 11 bases in between. The CDR3 consists of 14 residues. The CDR3 loop is CASSPGGRNTEAFF. DNA for the CDR3: TGTGCCAGCAGCCCCGGAGGCAGAAACACTGAAGCTTTCTTT.

The genes are TRBV18 and TRBJ2-7; the match to TRBD1 covers 9 bases. CDR1 is KGHSH and CDR2 is LQKENI in the germline V gene. The CDR3 runs 14 residues. V gave up 2 bases and J gave up 7 bases; unmatched junction bases: 6. The CDR3 bases are TGTGCCAGCTCACCAGTGGACAGGGGTGGTGAGCAGTACTTC. Its translation: CASSPVDRGGEQYF.